This T cell receptor beta chain was profiled in a study of Siglec-9 on CD8 T cells in melanoma (dated by TCRdb to 2018 to 2020). Regarding the study in general: Siglec-9 expression on CD8+ T cells and the role of Siglec-9 in regulating T cells in the melanoma tumor microenvironment were investigated in the study.

Concerning this clone itself: The antigen this receptor binds is unknown. The record has no base qualities; no much larger clone is one base away.

The protocol used for the library was the immunoSEQ multiplex PCR assay. Entries here come from immuneACCESS through TCRdb and include only in-frame sequences with V and J called. Some clones fail to appear in such tables; in the studies checked, an unresolved V gene covers under half of the shortfall, and the cause of the remainder is unknown. A total of 25,000 to 30,000 clones appear in this sample, approximately 80% of them only once. The ten largest clones add up to approximately 5.4% of the sample. Trimming at the junction amounts to 5 bases on V and 4 bases on J, and the germline ends lie 6 bases apart. From cysteine to phenylalanine, the CDR3 is 11 amino acids long. Just CDR3 DNA is preserved here, 33 bases in frame from base 1. The germline V gene (reference sequence) specifies SEHNR as CDR1 and FQNEAQ as CDR2. What the study reported, not specific to this receptor: According to the report, an effector memory CD8+ T-cell subset that seemed to build up inside melanoma tumors was both marked and regulated by Siglec-9.

Recombination linked TRBV7-9 to TRBJ2-7, with the D gene not clear enough to name. Sequencing input: Siglec-9- CD8+ T cells sorted from blood. What the cell subset or site label conveys for this sample: CD8 T cells lacking Siglec-9. This clonotype was obtained from a human donor in good health. The CDR3 region: CASSPLYEQYF. The DNA reads as follows: TGTGCCAGCAGCCCACTATACGAGCAGTACTTC.